The T cell receptor (beta chain) under discussion was sequenced for a study of cytomegalovirus exposure and HLA in healthy donors. Germline CDR1 reads SGHVS; CDR2 reads FQNEAQ. The V and J ends lost 2 bases and 2 bases respectively, with 13 bases between them. This CDR3 has 16 residues. Assay: immunoSEQ multiplex PCR; the TCRdb copy retains only in-frame clones and omits some. Of 150,000 to 250,000 clones in the sample, 80% to 85% were seen once. On this clone: What it binds is not known.

Findings and caveats of the study: In the 95 to 150 validation repertoires, a later analysis found that first-cohort TCR clusters tended to co-occur.

This sequence was found in a woman in her 30s in good health and CMV-seronegative. The gene calls are TRBV7-8 and TRBJ1-5; maybe TRBD1 (6 bases). What was sequenced was PBMCs. The CDR3 coding sequence is TGTGCCAGCAGCTTAATGGGGGCAGGGGGCAATCAGCCCCAGCATTTT. This translates into CASSLMGAGGNQPQHF.